Below are 22 T cell receptor beta chains sequenced from a single sample in a study of shared clonotypes between healthy human individuals. Libraries were prepared by immunoSEQ multiplex PCR; TCRdb keeps only in-frame clonotypes and omits some of them. The profile shows roughly 2.4 million clones, around 95% of them singletons. The sample taken for sequencing was naive CD4+ T cells sorted from blood. The subset was: CD45RA+ positively selected. These receptors all stem from a man between 18 and 29 years old in good health.

This clone was picked up one time. In DNA, the CDR3 is TGTGCCAGCAGTGAGGGGGCGGCAGCCCAGACCCAGTACTTC. Translating it yields CASSEGAAAQTQYF. The chain recombines TRBV2 with TRBJ2-5, with D possibly matching TRBD1 (6 bases). This CDR3 contains 14 residues. Germline lookup yields CDR1 SNHLY and CDR2 FYNNEI. V lost 3 bases to trimming and J lost 6 bases, with 14 bases between them.

This chain connects TRBV6-5 to TRBJ1-2; D gene ambiguous. The CDR3 spans 15 residues. In germline, CDR1 is MNHEY, CDR2 SVGAGI. Trimming left V 0 bases short and J 6 bases short, with 14 bases between. The CDR3 DNA reads TGTGCCAGCAGTTACTCGCCTGGTACGGAAGATGGCTACACCTTC. Amino acid sequence: CASSYSPGTEDGYTF.

The chain has TRBV9 and TRBJ2-3; D remains ambiguous. V lost 6 bases and J 2 bases, leaving 4 bases between the germline ends. Germline values: CDR1 SGDLS, CDR2 YYNGEE. This CDR3 has 11 residues. The CDR3 spells CASTNTDTQYF. The CDR3 DNA reads as TGTGCCAGCACTAACACAGATACGCAGTATTTT.

J is TRBJ1-1 and V is TRBV15; maybe TRBD1 (5 bases). The ends were cut back, 1 base at V and 1 base at J, with 13 bases in the middle. The CDR3 has 16 residues. Germline-derived CDR1 and CDR2 are LNHNV and YYDKDF (reference sequence). The CDR3 DNA reads TGTGCCACCAGCAGAGGCGGGGGACTCCAGAACACTGAAGCTTTCTTT. Translation gives CATSRGGGLQNTEAFF.

The chain uses TRBV6-5 and TRBJ2-5; D gene uncertain. The CDR3 totals 14 residues. The V and J ends lost 4 bases and 5 bases respectively, with 14 bases between them. Germline loops: CDR1 MNHEY, CDR2 SVGAGI. The CDR3 nucleotides are TGTGCCAGCAGTTTGTGGCAGTCTTCGGAGACCCAGTACTTC. Translation gives CASSLWQSSETQYF.

V is TRBV6-5 and J is TRBJ1-1; no definite D call. Trimming stripped 2 bases from V and 6 bases from J, with 16 bases between. Germline lookup yields CDR1 MNHEY and CDR2 SVGAGI. The CDR3 is 15 residues long. CDR3 sequence (DNA): TGTGCCAGCAGTTACGGTCCACGAGGGATGGCTGAAGCTTTCTTT. Translation: CASSYGPRGMAEAFF.

Comment on this clone: The same CDR3 also results from other DNA sequences found in this sample. The chain links TRBV5-4 to TRBJ2-7; 8 bases fit TRBD2. The CDR3 is made up of 15 amino acids. V was pared by 4 bases and J by 0 bases, with 6 bases of the junction left unmatched. Germline loops: CDR1 SGHNT, CDR2 YYREEE (reference sequence). The CDR3: CASSLGLAGSYEQYF. DNA of the CDR3: TGTGCCAGCAGCCTGGGGCTAGCGGGCTCCTACGAGCAGTACTTC.

In DNA, the CDR3 is TGTGCCTTAGCGGAAAAGTACAATGAGCAGTTCTTC. The encoded protein is CALAEKYNEQFF. This chain joins TRBV7-2 and TRBJ2-1; D is possibly TRBD2 (6 bases). Looked up from germline, CDR1 is SGHTA and CDR2 is FQGNSA. The CDR3 loop spans 12 amino acids. V shed 11 bases and J shed 4 bases, with 12 bases lying between them.

The CDR3 spells CAWRGGILISTDTQYF. In nucleotides, the CDR3 is TGTGCCTGGAGGGGCGGGATCTTAATTAGCACAGATACGCAGTATTTT. The chain carries TRBV30 and TRBJ2-3; tentatively, D is TRBD2 (6 bases). This CDR3 spans 16 amino acids. V lost 3 bases and J 0 bases, leaving 16 bases between the germline ends. The germline CDR1 and CDR2 sequences are GTSNPN and SVGIG (reference sequence).

A word on this clone: This same CDR3 is encoded by further DNA sequences in the sample. The chain recombines TRBV2 with TRBJ2-7; TRBD2 matches at 7 bases. CDR3 length: 14 amino acids. Germline loops: CDR1 SNHLY, CDR2 FYNNEI. V lost 5 bases and J lost 0; bases outside the gene matches: 4. CDR3 bases: TGTGCCAGCAGTCCCCGGACTAGCTCCTACGAGCAGTACTTC. Translation: CASSPRTSSYEQYF.

The genes are TRBV2 and TRBJ1-1; D possibly corresponds to TRBD1 (5 bases). Looked up from germline, CDR1 is SNHLY and CDR2 is FYNNEI. V gave up 5 bases and J gave up 5 bases, with 15 bases separating them. The CDR3 consists of 14 residues. In DNA form, the CDR3 reads TGTGCCAGCAGTTCGGAGGGGCTCATTACTGAAGCTTTCTTT. Residues: CASSSEGLITEAFF. The complete variable domain, with remaining parts taken from reference TRBV2 and TRBJ1-1, reads EPEVTQTPSHQVTQMGQEVILRCVPISNHLYFYWYRQILGQKVEFLVSFYNNEISEKSEIFDDQFSVERPDGSNFTLKIRSTKLEDSAMYFCASSSEGLITEAFFGQGTRLTVV.

This clone has only one observation. The chain employs TRBV7-2 and TRBJ2-2; possibly TRBD2 for D (6 bases). This CDR3 region has 16 residues. The V and J ends lost 3 bases and 0 bases respectively, with 11 bases between them. CDR1 is SGHTA and CDR2 is FQGNSA in the germline V gene. The CDR3 loop reads CASSFGTQANTGELFF. The CDR3 DNA reads as TGTGCCAGCAGCTTCGGGACTCAGGCGAACACCGGGGAGCTGTTTTTT.

In the case of this clone: The same CDR3 arises from other DNA sequences in this sample as well. The rearrangement uses TRBV30 and TRBJ1-5; D gene unclear. CDR1 is GTSNPN, CDR2 SVGIG, per germline (reference sequence). The CDR3 sequence is 13 residues long. The V end was cut by 3 bases, the J end by 1 base, with 7 bases between. CDR3 residues: CAWSRDSNQPQHF. CDR3 in DNA: TGTGCCTGGAGCAGAGACAGCAATCAGCCCCAGCATTTT.

The CDR3 loop is CASSPQGPTEAFF. The CDR3 DNA is TGTGCCAGCAGTCCTCAGGGTCCCACTGAAGCTTTCTTT. The rearrangement uses TRBV6-1 and TRBJ1-1; tentatively, D is TRBD1 (5 bases). Trimming left V 5 bases short and J 4 bases short, with 11 bases between. This CDR3 has 13 residues. Germline CDR1 MNHNS, CDR2 SASEGT.

The gene calls are TRBV18 and TRBJ2-7; D call uncertain. Germline V CDR1 and CDR2: KGHSH, LQKENI. Trimming pared 5 bases from V and 0 bases from J, leaving 14 bases between. CDR3 length: 15 residues. In DNA, the CDR3 is TGTGCCAGCTCATCAGGCACTGGCTTCTCCTACGAGCAGTACTTC. Its protein product is CASSSGTGFSYEQYF. Using reference TRBV18 and TRBJ2-7 for the parts outside the CDR3, the full variable domain is NAGVMQNPRHLVRRRGQEARLRCSPMKGHSHVYWYRQLPEEGLKFMVYLQKENIIDESGMPKERFSAEFPKEGPSILRIQQVVRGDSAAYFCASSSGTGFSYEQYFGPGTRLTVT.

The table lists this clone with a count of one. The chain joins TRBV6-6 to TRBJ1-5, with a tentative D call TRBD1 (5 bases). Trimming removed 6 bases from V and 6 bases from J, with 18 bases in between. The germline V gene encodes CDR1 MNHNY and CDR2 SVGAGI (reference sequence). The CDR3 is 15 amino acids. The CDR3 protein is CASSDPQGLGQPQHF. The CDR3 DNA follows: TGTGCCAGCAGCGATCCCCAGGGCTTAGGTCAGCCCCAGCATTTT.

The chain recombines TRBV5-5 with TRBJ1-4; D gene uncertain. The V gene lost 7 bases and the J gene lost 4 bases, with 11 bases spanning the gap. This CDR3 is built from 13 residues. CDR1 is SGHKS and CDR2 is YYEKEE in the germline V gene (reference sequence). CDR3 DNA: TGTGCCAGCTCGGAGGGCGTTAATGAAAAACTGTTTTTT. It is translated as CASSEGVNEKLFF.

This chain links TRBV9 with TRBJ2-3; D gene uncertain. The germline CDR1 and CDR2 sequences are SGDLS and YYNGEE. The CDR3 extends over 13 amino acids. Trimming took off 3 bases at V and 2 bases at J, with 7 bases between the two ends. Written as DNA, the CDR3 is TGTGCCAGCAGCGCAGCCGACACAGATACGCAGTATTTT. It codes for CASSAADTDTQYF.

This chain links TRBV5-4 with TRBJ1-2; D is undetermined. Germline CDR1 is SGHNT and CDR2 is YYREEE (reference sequence). This CDR3 has 15 amino acids. V was clipped by 0 bases and J by 5 bases, with 14 bases between them. CDR3 amino acids: CASSLDGKSSYGYTF. The DNA for the CDR3 is TGTGCCAGCAGCTTGGACGGGAAGAGTAGTTATGGCTACACCTTC.

DNA of the CDR3: TGTGCCATCAGTGAGTCCGAGGGGGGATCCCTCCACTTT. It yields the protein CAISESEGGSLHF. This sequence joins TRBV10-3 and TRBJ1-6; D perhaps matches TRBD1 (6 bases). Deletions cut 0 bases from V and 14 bases from J, with 11 bases between. There are 13 residues in the CDR3. The germline gives CDR1 ENHRY, CDR2 SYGVKD.

The chain combines TRBV2 with TRBJ2-7; no firm D call. From germline, CDR1 is SNHLY and CDR2 FYNNEI. V was cut by 6 bases and J by 3 bases, with 9 bases left in between. This CDR3 contains 12 residues. The CDR3 loop is CASRLEDYEQYF. CDR3 sequence (DNA): TGTGCCAGCAGGCTGGAAGACTACGAGCAGTACTTC.

The chain couples TRBV5-1 to TRBJ2-3, with D perhaps TRBD1 or TRBD2 (5 bases each). Germline V gene data show CDR1 as SGHRS and CDR2 as YFSETQ. Trimming removed 3 bases from V and 4 bases from J, with 12 bases in between. This CDR3 is built from 14 residues. CDR3 sequence (DNA): TGCGCCAGCAGCTCGGGGCGCGGCGCAGATACGCAGTATTTT. Its protein is CASSSGRGADTQYF.